This T cell receptor (beta chain) was recovered during a study of brain T cells in children with intractable seizures. Sequenced by immunoSEQ multiplex PCR; TCRdb stores in-frame clones only, minus some. Among around 80,000 clones listed, approximately 90% were seen once. Study results and caveats: HCMV serostatus was not known, and viral specificity came from CDR3 similarity only.

Only cases whose brain tissue showed the highest T cell transcript signatures were sequenced. At least one anti-epileptic drug was given before surgery. V gave up 4 bases and J gave up 3 bases; unmatched junction bases: 6. The CDR3 extends over 14 amino acids. Germline CDR1 reads SGHVS; CDR2 reads FQNEAQ. Comment on this clone: Antigen: not known.

The sample consisted of peripheral blood, taken at surgery. The receptor was derived from a girl aged 2 to 10 with Rasmussen encephalitis and intractable seizures. The chain has TRBV7-8 and TRBJ2-7, with TRBD1 matching 7 bases. CDR3 DNA: TGTGCCAGCAGCTCCTCCCGGGACAGCTACGAGCAGTACTTC. Translation: CASSSSRDSYEQYF.